This T cell receptor beta chain derives from a study of Ad26.COV2.S vaccination and SARS-CoV-2 variants. Documented treatment: 19 received Ad26.COV2.S at low or high dose, single or two shots; 5 received placebo; per-sample allocation not given. Sampling was performed 63 days after the first vaccine or placebo injection. Sequenced by immunoSEQ multiplex PCR; TCRdb stores in-frame clones only, minus some. The repertoire holds more than 400,000 clones, with 92% as singletons. V gave up 8 bases and J gave up 7 bases; unmatched junction bases: 8. Germline lookup yields CDR1 WSHSY and CDR2 SAAADI. The CDR3 contains 12 residues.

This chain links TRBV10-2 with TRBJ2-7; 7 bases line up with TRBD2. The clonotype originates from a person aged 18 to 59 who received the Ad26.COV2.S COVID-19 vaccine or a placebo. This material consisted of peripheral blood, taken in a trial of Ad26.COV2.S vaccine versus placebo. This CDR3 is CASLTWGGEQYF. In DNA form, the CDR3 reads TGCGCCAGCCTAACCTGGGGAGGGGAGCAGTACTTC.